These 8 T cell receptor beta chains share one sample of origin, sequenced in a study of cytomegalovirus exposure and HLA in healthy donors. Clones were read by immunoSEQ multiplex PCR, and TCRdb kept only the in-frame ones, dropping some. Of 300,000 to 350,000 clones in the sample, 88% were seen once. The material sequenced was PBMCs. These receptors originate from a man aged 25-40 years in good health and CMV-seronegative.

This clone occurred a few times. V is TRBV5-1 and J is TRBJ1-6; 8 nucleotides line up with TRBD1. Germline V gives CDR1 SGHRS, CDR2 YFSETQ. This CDR3 has 16 amino acids. Unmatched junction bases numbered 10, after V lost 2 bases and J lost 9 bases. Here the CDR3 reads CASSLVVGQGASPLHF. CDR3 in DNA: TGCGCCAGCAGCTTAGTGGTGGGGCAGGGGGCTTCACCCCTCCACTTT.

In DNA form, the CDR3 reads TGTGCCAGCAGTGAATGGGGGGGCCCGAACACCGGGGAGCTGTTTTTT. It yields the protein CASSEWGGPNTGELFF. The V and J genes are TRBV25-1 and TRBJ2-2; the D gene is possibly TRBD2 (7 bases). Germline V lookup: CDR1 MGHDK, CDR2 SYGVNS. V lost 1 base and J 0 bases, leaving 9 bases between the germline ends. This CDR3 spans 16 amino acids. The whole variable domain, filled in from reference TRBV25-1 and TRBJ2-2, reads EADIYQTPRYLVIGTGKKITLECSQTMGHDKMYWYQQDPGMELHLIHYSYGVNSTEKGDLSSESTVSRIRTEHFPLTLESARPSHTSQYLCASSEWGGPNTGELFFGEGSRLTVL.

The genes are TRBV7-9 and TRBJ2-3; 8 bases fit TRBD1. CDR1 and CDR2 from the germline V gene are SEHNR and FQNEAQ (reference sequence). This CDR3 spans 16 amino acids. Trimming took 2 bases from V and 3 from J; bases not matched to a gene: 7. This CDR3 reads CASSLTTGGRTDTQYF. DNA for the CDR3: TGTGCCAGCAGCTTAACAACAGGGGGGAGGACAGATACGCAGTATTTT. Variable domain in full (rest from reference TRBV7-9 and TRBJ2-3): DTGVSQNPRHKITKRGQNVTFRCDPISEHNRLYWYRQTLGQGPEFLTYFQNEAQLEKSRLLSDRFSAERPKGSFSTLEIQRTEQGDSAMYLCASSLTTGGRTDTQYFGPGTRLTVL.

This rearrangement joins TRBV19 to TRBJ2-2, with D possibly TRBD2 on 6 matching bases. The CDR3 has 18 amino acids. Trimming removed 1 base at V and 4 bases at J, with 19 bases between. Germline CDR1 reads LNHDA; CDR2 reads SQIVND (reference sequence). The CDR3 protein is CASSIGYGRGTTTGELFF. CDR3 bases: TGTGCCAGTAGTATAGGGTACGGGCGGGGAACAACCACCGGGGAGCTGTTTTTT.

V is TRBV6-4 and J is TRBJ2-1; D might be TRBD2 (6 bases). With 3 bases removed from V and 8 bases from J, the gap between germline ends came to 11 bases. In germline, CDR1 is MRHNA, CDR2 SNTAGT. The CDR3 is 13 residues long. CDR3 residues: CASSETSTDEQFF. In nucleotides, the CDR3 is TGTGCCAGCAGTGAAACTAGCACCGATGAGCAGTTCTTC.

This clone was found a few times. The rearrangement uses TRBV29-1 and TRBJ1-2; 9 bases match TRBD1. The trim removed 6 bases at V and 6 bases at J, leaving 5 bases unmatched. The CDR3 sequence is 12 residues long. Germline values: CDR1 SQVTM, CDR2 ANQGSEA. The chain's CDR3 is CSVDRGTDGYTF. DNA of the CDR3: TGCAGCGTAGACAGGGGGACGGATGGCTACACCTTC.

This clone showed up just once. CDR3 region: CASRVQGAYTEAFF. The CDR3 bases are TGTGCCAGTAGGGTACAGGGGGCTTATACTGAAGCTTTCTTT. The rearrangement uses TRBV19 and TRBJ1-1; TRBD1 matches 9 bases. This CDR3 is built from 14 residues. The germline V gene encodes CDR1 LNHDA and CDR2 SQIVND (reference sequence). Germline trimming cut 6 bases from V and 5 bases from J; bases unmatched to any gene: 7.

V usage is TRBV5-4 and J usage is TRBJ1-1, with D tentatively TRBD1 (5 bases). There are 16 residues in the CDR3. Deletions cut 4 bases from V and 3 bases from J, with 19 bases between. CDR1 and CDR2 from the germline V gene are SGHNT and YYREEE (reference sequence). The CDR3 DNA follows: TGTGCCAGCAGCCCGAATTTGTACAGGAGCGACACTGAAGCTTTCTTT. It yields the protein CASSPNLYRSDTEAFF.